Presented here are 31 T cell receptor beta chains from one specimen sequenced in a study of PD-L1 blockade in urothelial cancer. As for time point: pretreatment peripheral blood. Assay used: immunoSEQ multiplex PCR; TCRdb lists only in-frame clones, some missing. The sample yields tens of thousands of clones, about nine tenths seen once. This sample comprised PBMCs, obtained around atezolizumab (anti-PD-L1) treatment. The origin of the receptors is a man aged 70 or older with urothelial cancer.

This clone was seen only once. The V and J genes are TRBV23-1 and TRBJ2-7, with TRBD1 matching over 9 bases. TRBV23-1 is identified as an open reading frame with a role that is uncertain. V dropped 5 bases and J dropped 8; count of bases not matched to a gene: 4. The CDR3 runs to 12 residues. The DNA for the CDR3 is TGCGCCAGCAGTTGGGACAGGGCGCAGCAGTACTTC. It encodes CASSWDRAQQYF.

This clone was picked up one time. This chain links TRBV18 with TRBJ1-4; D call uncertain. There are 13 residues in the CDR3. Trimming took off 6 bases at V and 10 bases at J, with 15 bases between the two ends. Germline-derived CDR1 and CDR2 are KGHSH and LQKENI. CDR3 loop: CASSPQVEPKLFF. The CDR3, as DNA: TGTGCCAGCTCCCCCCAGGTTGAGCCAAAACTGTTTTTT.

This rearrangement joins TRBV6-1 to TRBJ2-7, with D possibly being TRBD1 (6 bases). Per germline, CDR1 MNHNS and CDR2 SASEGT. The length of the CDR3 is 11 residues. The germline V and J ends were trimmed by 3 bases and 13 bases, with 13 bases remaining between them. The CDR3 spells CASSDGTRRYF. DNA for the CDR3: TGTGCCAGCAGTGACGGGACAAGGAGATACTTC.

The rearrangement links TRBV28 to TRBJ1-2, with a possible D match to TRBD1 (5 bases). The CDR3 length is 14 residues. Germline V lookup: CDR1 MDHEN, CDR2 SYDVKM. V lost 3 bases, J lost 7 bases, and 15 bases lay in between. CDR3 amino acids: CASSFRRGRTGYTF. The CDR3 coding sequence is TGTGCCAGCAGTTTCCGGAGGGGCCGAACTGGCTACACCTTC.

The V and J genes are TRBV7-2 and TRBJ2-3; 8 positions agree with TRBD2. V gave up 2 bases and J gave up 2 bases; unmatched junction bases: 9. This CDR3 has 17 amino acids. Per the germline V gene, CDR1 is SGHTA and CDR2 is FQGNSA. CDR3 nucleotides: TGTGCCAGCAGCTTAACGATTAGCGGGACCCACACAGATACGCAGTATTTT. The encoded protein is CASSLTISGTHTDTQYF.

The J gene is TRBJ1-1, the V gene TRBV10-1; D unresolved. The CDR3 is made up of 18 amino acids. Germline loops: CDR1 WNHNN, CDR2 SYGVQD (reference sequence). Trimming left V 0 bases short and J 0 bases short, with 17 bases between. The CDR3, as DNA: TGCGCCAGCAGTGAGTCGCGGCGGGCCGCTCCATTGAACACTGAAGCTTTCTTT. Its protein is CASSESRRAAPLNTEAFF.

This chain joins TRBV7-9 and TRBJ2-1, with TRBD2 as a possible D gene (6 bases). Germline CDR1 and CDR2: SEHNR and FQNEAQ (reference sequence). CDR3 length: 14 residues. With 5 bases removed from V and 5 bases from J, the gap between germline ends came to 13 bases. DNA for the CDR3: TGTGCCAGCAGCCCCCCTTCGGGGGACAATGAGCAGTTCTTC. It is translated as CASSPPSGDNEQFF.

The table lists this clone with a count of one. This chain links TRBV6-5 with TRBJ1-2, with TRBD1 matching 7 bases. This CDR3 is 13 amino acids long. Germline values: CDR1 MNHEY, CDR2 SVGAGI. V gave up 6 bases and J gave up 13 bases; unmatched junction bases: 14. CDR3 in DNA: TGTGCCAGCAGGAAGGACTCACAGGGGCGCTCCACCTTC. As protein: CASRKDSQGRSTF.

The chain combines TRBV7-3 with TRBJ2-2; 8 bases are shared with TRBD2. Germline-derived CDR1 and CDR2 are SGHTA and FQGTGA. Trimming cost V 4 bases and J 2 bases; bases outside gene matches: 9. The CDR3 has 17 amino acids. CDR3 sequence: CASSSSAGTSNTGELFF. For the CDR3, the DNA is TGTGCCAGCAGCTCATCTGCCGGGACTAGTAACACCGGGGAGCTGTTTTTT.

This rearrangement joins TRBV13 to TRBJ2-5; perhaps TRBD2 as D (6 bases). V gave up 5 bases and J gave up 5 bases, with 12 bases separating them. CDR3 length: 13 residues. CDR1 is PRHDT and CDR2 is FYEKMQ in the germline V gene (reference sequence). CDR3: CASSPGSGETQYF. For the CDR3, the DNA is TGTGCCAGCAGCCCCGGCAGCGGGGAGACCCAGTACTTC.

The chain joins TRBV5-4 to TRBJ1-2; TRBD1 matches at 10 bases. Germline values: CDR1 SGHNT, CDR2 YYREEE (reference sequence). V shed 3 bases and J 3 bases; nucleotides not matched to a gene: 5. This CDR3 has 15 amino acids. The CDR3 DNA reads TGTGCCAGCAGCTCCCGGACAGGGGGAGACTATGGCTACACCTTC. Amino acid sequence: CASSSRTGGDYGYTF.

The chain links TRBV19 to TRBJ1-5; D possibly corresponds to TRBD1 (6 bases). Germline V gene data show CDR1 as LNHDA and CDR2 as SQIVND (reference sequence). This CDR3 has 16 residues. The V end lost 6 bases, the J end lost 3 bases, and 18 bases lay between the germline ends. CDR3 protein: CASRQRQARYNQPQHF. The CDR3 nucleotides read TGTGCCAGTAGGCAACGACAGGCACGGTACAATCAGCCCCAGCATTTT.

By sample fraction, this clone is medium-sized (0.01 to 0.1%). The rearrangement links TRBV2 to TRBJ2-7, with 8 bases identical to TRBD1. Germline values: CDR1 SNHLY, CDR2 FYNNEI. The CDR3 is 14 amino acids. The junction had 7 bases not matched to a gene; V was cut back by 3 bases and J by 6 bases. CDR3 loop: CASSEDRETSEQYF. CDR3 sequence (DNA): TGTGCCAGCAGTGAGGACAGGGAGACAAGCGAGCAGTACTTC.

The V gene is TRBV6-1, the J gene TRBJ1-1; D is perhaps TRBD1 (5 bases). Trimming removed 10 bases from V and 1 base from J, with 19 bases in between. Germline V gene data show CDR1 as MNHNS and CDR2 as SASEGT. There are 15 residues in the CDR3. CDR3 loop: CATPVWGPANTEAFF. As DNA, the CDR3 is TGTGCCACCCCCGTTTGGGGCCCCGCGAACACTGAAGCTTTCTTT.

The chain couples TRBV14 to TRBJ2-3; 10 bases align to TRBD2. The CDR3 loop spans 15 amino acids. Germline values: CDR1 SGHDN, CDR2 FVKESK. The J segment lost 9 bases and the V segment lost 2 bases, leaving 8 bases of the junction unmatched. CDR3 sequence reads: CASSQNPGLAPTQYF. CDR3 DNA sequence: TGTGCCAGCAGCCAAAATCCGGGACTAGCGCCCACGCAGTATTTT.

This clone was counted once. The chain uses TRBV14 and TRBJ2-6, with TRBD1 matching over 7 bases. This CDR3 region has 18 residues. Per germline, CDR1 SGHDN and CDR2 FVKESK. V trimming: 5 bases; J trimming: 0 bases; junction bases outside the gene matches: 10. The CDR3 bases are TGTGCCAGCAGCGCGCACAGGGGAAGTAGCTCTGGGGCCAACGTCCTGACTTTC. Residues: CASSAHRGSSSGANVLTF.

The J gene is TRBJ1-4, the V gene TRBV10-3; 10 bases line up with TRBD1. Germline values: CDR1 ENHRY, CDR2 SYGVKD. The CDR3 covers 15 residues. V trimming: 10 bases; J trimming: 1 base; junction bases outside the gene matches: 6. The CDR3 region has the DNA TGTGCCAGCAGACAGGGGGCCGGAACTAATGAAAAACTGTTTTTT. Its translation is CASRQGAGTNEKLFF.

V usage is TRBV9 and J usage is TRBJ2-3; 9 nucleotides line up with TRBD2. CDR3 length: 14 residues. Germline V gene data show CDR1 as SGDLS and CDR2 as YYNGEE. Unmatched junction bases numbered 2, after V lost 4 bases and J lost 2 bases. The CDR3 spells CASSLAGVTDTQYF. In DNA form, the CDR3 reads TGTGCCAGCAGCTTAGCGGGAGTCACAGATACGCAGTATTTT.

The chain couples TRBV6-1 to TRBJ2-7; 8 nucleotides align to TRBD2. Per the germline V gene, CDR1 is MNHNS and CDR2 is SASEGT. V trimming: 6 bases; J trimming: 0 bases; junction bases outside the gene matches: 4. The CDR3 runs 14 residues. The CDR3 DNA sequence: TGTGCCAGCAGCGCACTAGCGGCCTCCTACGAGCAGTACTTC. Encoded protein: CASSALAASYEQYF.

The chain joins TRBV19 to TRBJ2-7, with 8 bases lining up with TRBD2. Germline values: CDR1 LNHDA, CDR2 SQIVND (reference sequence). The CDR3 extends over 15 amino acids. V lost 7 bases to trimming and J lost 5 bases; unmatched junction nucleotides: 13. The DNA of the CDR3 is TGTGCCAGTACCCAAACAGCGGGGGCGAAGGACGAGCAGTACTTC. It is translated as CASTQTAGAKDEQYF.

This CDR3 reads CASSRGDRGRNEQFF. The DNA for the CDR3 is TGTGCCAGCAGCAGGGGGGACAGGGGTCGGAATGAGCAGTTCTTC. The rearrangement uses TRBV11-3 and TRBJ2-1; 10 bases are a match to TRBD1. Germline V gene sequence: CDR1 SGHNT, CDR2 YENEEA. V shed 5 bases, J shed 7 bases, and the junction held 8 bases outside the gene matches. The CDR3 runs 15 residues.

The gene calls are TRBV18 and TRBJ2-5; 8 positions agree with TRBD1. Germline V gene lookup returns CDR1 KGHSH and CDR2 LQKENI. The length of the CDR3 is 15 residues. With V trimmed by 3 bases and J by 5 bases, 8 bases remained unmatched. The CDR3 DNA reads as TGTGCCAGCTCACCCGTATTTCGACAGGGGGAGACCCAGTACTTC. This sequence encodes CASSPVFRQGETQYF.

The chain has TRBV10-1 and TRBJ2-1; D is unclear. Trimming left V 5 bases short and J 9 bases short, with 17 bases between. The CDR3 extends over 14 amino acids. The V gene's germline CDR1 is WNHNN and CDR2 SYGVQD (reference sequence). CDR3 DNA: TGCGCCAGCAGTCCTGACCGGAGTTACCGTGAGCAGTTCTTC. This codes for CASSPDRSYREQFF.

The chain uses TRBV7-3 and TRBJ1-1; TRBD1 matches at 10 bases. Losses at the gene ends were 5 bases for V and 10 bases for J; bases not matched to a gene: 7. The CDR3 covers 13 residues. Germline CDR1 and CDR2: SGHTA and FQGTGA. CDR3 nucleotide sequence: TGTGCCAGCAGCCCGGACAGGGGGTTAATAGCTTTCTTT. It specifies CASSPDRGLIAFF.

J is TRBJ2-7 and V is TRBV5-6; D is possibly TRBD1 (6 bases). The ends were cut back, 0 bases at V and 0 bases at J, with 16 bases in the middle. This CDR3 spans 17 amino acids. Looked up from germline, CDR1 is SGHDT and CDR2 is YYEEEE. CDR3 DNA: TGTGCCAGCAGCTTGGGAGGCGGGTGGGACAACTCCTACGAGCAGTACTTC. This encodes CASSLGGGWDNSYEQYF.

The V and J genes are TRBV28 and TRBJ2-4, with 8 bases lining up with TRBD2. The CDR3 loop spans 15 amino acids. The ends lost 3 bases at V and 9 bases at J; junction bases unmatched: 10. In germline, CDR1 is MDHEN, CDR2 SYDVKM. The CDR3 sequence: CASSFHSAGDVIQYF. The CDR3 nucleotides read TGTGCCAGCAGTTTTCACTCAGCGGGAGATGTCATTCAGTACTTC.

The chain links TRBV5-5 to TRBJ1-3, with D unclear. This CDR3 has 15 residues. V dropped 4 bases and J dropped 4 bases, with 15 bases sitting between them. CDR1 and CDR2 (germline): SGHKS, YYEKEE (reference sequence). For the CDR3, the DNA is TGTGCCAGCAGCCAGATCTCCTCAATGGGAAACACCATATATTTT. Amino acid sequence: CASSQISSMGNTIYF.

This clone was observed a single time. This chain uses TRBV19 with TRBJ1-2, with TRBD1 matching over 7 bases. Per germline, CDR1 LNHDA and CDR2 SQIVND (reference sequence). After removal of 7 bases from V and 4 bases from J, the junction contained 6 bases not matched to a gene. The CDR3 contains 13 residues. CDR3 loop: CASNRGEAYGYTF. CDR3 bases: TGTGCCAGTAACAGGGGAGAGGCCTATGGCTACACCTTC.

V and J are TRBV5-5 and TRBJ2-2; 9 positions agree with TRBD2. V trimming: 4 bases; J trimming: 2 bases; junction bases outside the gene matches: 12. Per germline, CDR1 SGHKS and CDR2 YYEKEE (reference sequence). The CDR3 has 18 residues. The CDR3 DNA sequence: TGTGCCAGCAGCCTGGAGTGGGCGGGAGGGAGTAACACCGGGGAGCTGTTTTTT. Protein product: CASSLEWAGGSNTGELFF.

The V call is TRBV18, the J call TRBJ1-2, with no clear D. CDR1 is KGHSH and CDR2 is LQKENI in the germline V gene. Trimming left V 1 base short and J 4 bases short, with 10 bases between. There are 14 residues in the CDR3. In nucleotides, the CDR3 is TGTGCCAGCTCACCACAGTCCACTGCCTATGGCTACACCTTC. Its translation is CASSPQSTAYGYTF.

V usage is TRBV28 and J usage is TRBJ2-3, with D possibly being TRBD2 (6 bases). In germline, CDR1 is MDHEN, CDR2 SYDVKM. V lost 1 base, J lost 2 bases, and 10 bases lay in between. This CDR3 comprises 15 residues. CDR3 amino acids: CASSLSGGVTDTQYF. In DNA form, the CDR3 reads TGTGCCAGCAGTTTATCCGGCGGGGTCACAGATACGCAGTATTTT.